A selection of T cell receptor beta chains follows, all from one sample in a study of human T cells and chemical hapten exposure. TCRdb passed the RACE reads through MiXCR, listing each CDR3 protein once. The sample lists 150,000 to 200,000 distinct CDR3 sequences; almost 30% were seen once. Sequences were derived from whole blood, sampled in connection with sensitization to the hapten diphenylcyclopropenone (DPC). All receptors derive from a woman under 40 with alopecia areata. Some clones in this sample may be carry-over from other donors' samples. Both conserved end residues are part of each CDR3. The order of the fields is D gene, J gene, clone size, V gene, CDR3 protein, CDR3 DNA. The D gene is left open where the match is weak. A row's size may be missing; if present it is once, few, many or a size class.

D gene: NA; J gene: TRBJ2-2; clone size: NA; V gene: TRBV28; CDR3 protein: CASSLEIFTGELFF; CDR3 DNA: TGTGCCAGCAGCCTGGAAATTTTCACCGGGGAGCTGTTTTTT
D gene: TRBD2; J gene: TRBJ2-6; clone size: once; V gene: TRBV7-9; CDR3 protein: CARTDGGSSGANVLTF; CDR3 DNA: TGTGCCAGGACGGACGGCGGGAGCTCTGGGGCCAACGTCCTGACTTTC
D gene: NA; J gene: TRBJ1-5; clone size: NA; V gene: TRBV28; CDR3 protein: CASRRGDTPNQPQHF; CDR3 DNA: TGTGCCAGCAGGAGGGGCGACACTCCAAATCAGCCCCAGCATTTT
D gene: NA; J gene: TRBJ2-5; clone size: few; V gene: TRBV7-3; CDR3 protein: CASSLLGAGTETQYF; CDR3 DNA: TGTGCCAGCAGCTTATTAGGTGCGGGGACGGAGACCCAGTACTTC
D gene: NA; J gene: TRBJ1-2; clone size: many; V gene: TRBV28; CDR3 protein: CASRPAGLGYGYTF; CDR3 DNA: TGTGCCAGCAGACCCGCAGGTCTCGGCTATGGCTACACCTTC
D gene: TRBD2; J gene: TRBJ2-1; clone size: few; V gene: TRBV4-1; CDR3 protein: CASSQETSGTYNEQFF; CDR3 DNA: TGCGCCAGCAGCCAAGAGACTAGCGGGACCTACAATGAGCAGTTCTTC
D gene: TRBD1; J gene: TRBJ1-2; clone size: NA; V gene: TRBV5-1; CDR3 protein: CASSLGGQGGGYTF; CDR3 DNA: TGCGCCAGCAGCTTGGGCGGACAGGGGGGCGGCTACACCTTC
D gene: NA; J gene: TRBJ1-2; clone size: NA; V gene: TRBV28; CDR3 protein: CASSDDGYGYTF; CDR3 DNA: TGTGCCAGCAGTGATGACGGCTATGGCTACACCTTC
D gene: NA; J gene: TRBJ1-5; clone size: NA; V gene: TRBV15; CDR3 protein: CATSKGSNQPQHF; CDR3 DNA: TGTGCCACCAGCAAAGGTAGCAATCAGCCCCAGCATTTT
D gene: NA; J gene: TRBJ1-1; clone size: NA; V gene: TRBV20-1; CDR3 protein: CSARDTLNTEAFF; CDR3 DNA: TGCAGTGCTAGAGACACTTTGAACACTGAAGCTTTCTTT
D gene: NA; J gene: TRBJ2-7; clone size: NA; V gene: TRBV7-3; CDR3 protein: CASSSQQGYEQYF; CDR3 DNA: TGTGCCAGCAGCTCACAACAGGGCTACGAGCAGTACTTC
D gene: TRBD1; J gene: TRBJ1-1; clone size: once; V gene: TRBV20-1; CDR3 protein: CSARERAGGMNTEAFF; CDR3 DNA: TGCAGTGCTAGAGAGAGAGCAGGGGGGATGAACACTGAAGCTTTCTTT
D gene: NA; J gene: TRBJ1-4; clone size: NA; V gene: TRBV4-3; CDR3 protein: CASSLQRLSTNEKLFF; CDR3 DNA: TGCGCCAGCAGCTTACAGCGGCTTTCAACTAATGAAAAACTGTTTTTT
D gene: NA; J gene: TRBJ2-7; clone size: few; V gene: TRBV12-3/TRBV12-4; CDR3 protein: CASSSGLGSVSYEQYF; CDR3 DNA: TGTGCCAGCAGTTCCGGCCTCGGGTCTGTCTCCTACGAGCAGTACTTC
D gene: NA; J gene: TRBJ1-4; clone size: NA; V gene: TRBV7-2; CDR3 protein: CASSRQGSSEKLFF; CDR3 DNA: TGTGCCAGCAGCCGTCAGGGAAGCAGTGAAAAACTGTTTTTT
D gene: NA; J gene: TRBJ1-1; clone size: NA; V gene: TRBV18; CDR3 protein: CASSPQGQLMNTEAFF; CDR3 DNA: TGTGCCAGCTCACCACAAGGTCAGCTCATGAACACTGAAGCTTTCTTT
D gene: NA; J gene: TRBJ1-4; clone size: NA; V gene: TRBV4-2; CDR3 protein: CASSQDGTQANEKLFF; CDR3 DNA: TGTGCCAGCAGCCAAGACGGGACGCAAGCTAATGAAAAACTGTTTTTT
D gene: NA; J gene: TRBJ2-7; clone size: NA; V gene: TRBV20-1; CDR3 protein: CSAKGGTYEQYF; CDR3 DNA: TGCAGTGCTAAAGGAGGGACCTACGAGCAGTACTTC
D gene: TRBD1; J gene: TRBJ2-1; clone size: NA; V gene: TRBV27; CDR3 protein: CASTRDRLDNEQFF; CDR3 DNA: TGTGCCAGCACCCGGGACAGGTTGGACAATGAGCAGTTCTTC
D gene: TRBD1; J gene: TRBJ2-7; clone size: NA; V gene: TRBV19; CDR3 protein: CASSRQGSYEQYF; CDR3 DNA: TGTGCCAGTAGTAGACAGGGATCCTACGAGCAGTACTTC
D gene: NA; J gene: TRBJ1-1; clone size: few; V gene: TRBV6-1; CDR3 protein: CASSAIQEVQAFF; CDR3 DNA: TGTGCCAGCAGTGCGATACAGGAGGTCCAAGCTTTCTTT
D gene: NA; J gene: TRBJ2-1; clone size: few; V gene: TRBV28; CDR3 protein: CASTRFSYNEQFF; CDR3 DNA: TGTGCCAGCACGAGGTTTTCCTACAATGAGCAGTTCTTC